The 16 T cell receptor beta chains below come from one sample, sequenced in a study of shared clonotypes between healthy human individuals (dated by TCRdb to between 2020 and 2021). Library creation used the immunoSEQ multiplex PCR assay. Held by TCRdb, this immuneACCESS table contains in-frame sequences only and omits some clones. Under half of the omission traces to an unresolved V gene where checked; the cause of the rest is unknown. Across this sample there are about 2.1 million clones, with roughly 91% seen only once. The ten most abundant clones make up about 1.8% of the sample. CD8 naive samples were obtained by positive selection for CCR7 among CD45RO-negative cells, yielding a CD45RA+CCR7+ population from which TemRA cells were excluded. The sample comprised naive CD8+ T cells from PBMCs. The cell subset or site label, read with the paper, signifies: CD45RA+CCR7+. Receptors originate from a man between 18 and 29 years old in good health. Some clones in this sample may be carry-over from other donors' samples.

The rearrangement links TRBV28 to TRBJ2-3, with D perhaps given as TRBD1 or TRBD2 (5 bases each). The CDR3 is made up of 16 amino acids. Germline V CDR1 and CDR2: MDHEN, SYDVKM. V was cut by 7 bases and J by 1 base, with 18 bases left in between. Written as DNA, the CDR3 is TGTGCCAGCACCCCATCCTCGGGGCCGGGCACAGATACGCAGTATTTT. Translation: CASTPSSGPGTDTQYF.

This rearrangement joins TRBV19 to TRBJ2-5; D is possibly TRBD2 (6 bases). Trimming took 7 bases from V and 5 from J, leaving 14 bases between them. Germline CDR1 reads LNHDA; CDR2 reads SQIVND (reference sequence). CDR3 length: 13 amino acids. For the CDR3, the DNA is TGTGCCAGTATCGGGCGGGACGGGGAGACCCAGTACTTC. Encoded protein: CASIGRDGETQYF. The full variable domain, completed using reference TRBV19 and TRBJ2-5, is DGGITQSPKYLFRKEGQNVTLSCEQNLNHDAMYWYRQDPGQGLRLIYYSQIVNDFQKGDIAEGYSVSREKKESFPLTVTSAQKNPTAFYLCASIGRDGETQYFGPGTRLLVL.

The genes are TRBV9 and TRBJ2-5; D possibly matches TRBD1 or TRBD2 (6 bases each). This CDR3 contains 13 residues. Germline V gene data show CDR1 as SGDLS and CDR2 as YYNGEE. Trimming took 4 bases from V and 4 from J, leaving 11 bases between them. The CDR3 reads CASSRGARETQYF. CDR3 nucleotides: TGTGCCAGCAGCAGGGGGGCAAGAGAGACCCAGTACTTC.

This clone was seen a single time. The V call is TRBV29-1, the J call TRBJ2-7; 9 bases fit TRBD1. This CDR3 is built from 14 residues. Germline lookup yields CDR1 SQVTM and CDR2 ANQGSEA. Trimming cost V 2 bases and J 2 bases; bases outside gene matches: 4. The CDR3 coding sequence is TGCAGCGTTGAAAGACAGGGGGTCCCCTACGAGCAGTACTTC. Translation: CSVERQGVPYEQYF.

The chain recombines TRBV27 with TRBJ1-3; D is ambiguous. Looked up from germline, CDR1 is MNHEY and CDR2 is SMNVEV (reference sequence). V lost 2 bases, J lost 3 bases, and 11 bases lay in between. The CDR3 is 15 amino acids. This CDR3 reads CASSLTRSGGNTIYF. DNA of the CDR3: TGTGCCAGCAGTTTAACCCGATCGGGTGGAAACACCATATATTTT.

V gene TRBV28 combines with J gene TRBJ1-2, with 7 bases fitting TRBD1. CDR3 size: 14 residues. Germline values: CDR1 MDHEN, CDR2 SYDVKM. V was clipped by 3 bases and J by 9 bases; unmatched bases: 10. The chain's CDR3 is CASSLEGASRRYTF. The CDR3 nucleotides are TGTGCCAGCAGTTTGGAGGGGGCCTCTAGACGCTACACCTTC.

This clone was detected only once. The rearrangement joins TRBV9 to TRBJ1-1; D remains unclear. V was trimmed by 4 bases and J by 6 bases, leaving 16 bases between them. The CDR3 has 14 residues. From germline, CDR1 is SGDLS and CDR2 YYNGEE. The CDR3 loop is CASSPSQFVAEAFF. The DNA of the CDR3 is TGTGCCAGCAGCCCCTCCCAATTCGTCGCTGAAGCTTTCTTT.

In its sample, this clone was seen once. The chain has TRBV11-2 and TRBJ2-3; D call uncertain. CDR1 and CDR2 (germline): SGHAT, FQNNGV. The CDR3 contains 12 residues. With 3 bases removed from V and 4 bases from J, the gap between germline ends came to 5 bases. The CDR3: CASSFSPDTQYF. The CDR3 DNA follows: TGTGCCAGCAGCTTTTCTCCAGATACGCAGTATTTT.

Concerning this clone: The same CDR3 can be traced to other DNA sequences in this sample. The rearrangement joins TRBV7-3 to TRBJ2-3, with 7 bases that match TRBD2. CDR3 length: 14 amino acids. V gave up 2 bases and J gave up 1 base; unmatched junction bases: 0. CDR1 and CDR2 (germline): SGHTA, FQGTGA. This chain's CDR3 is CASSLAGGTDTQYF. CDR3 nucleotide sequence: TGTGCCAGCAGCTTAGCGGGAGGCACAGATACGCAGTATTTT.

The J gene is TRBJ2-3, the V gene TRBV9; TRBD1 matches 7 bases. Germline-derived CDR1 and CDR2 are SGDLS and YYNGEE. The CDR3 is made up of 16 amino acids. V lost 4 bases to trimming and J lost 2 bases; unmatched junction nucleotides: 10. The CDR3 here is CASSYPRQGFTDTQYF. The CDR3 nucleotides read TGTGCCAGCAGCTACCCCCGACAGGGTTTCACAGATACGCAGTATTTT.

CDR3 DNA: TGTGCCAGCCGGGGGAGGGGATCCTACAATGAGCAGTTCTTC. Protein: CASRGRGSYNEQFF. The J gene is TRBJ2-1, the V gene TRBV2, with TRBD2 matching over 7 bases. This CDR3 region has 14 residues. Germline values: CDR1 SNHLY, CDR2 FYNNEI. J gave up 1 base and V 8 bases, and 5 bases lay outside the gene matches. The complete variable domain, with remaining parts taken from reference TRBV2 and TRBJ2-1, reads EPEVTQTPSHQVTQMGQEVILRCVPISNHLYFYWYRQILGQKVEFLVSFYNNEISEKSEIFDDQFSVERPDGSNFTLKIRSTKLEDSAMYFCASRGRGSYNEQFFGPGTRLTVL.

V and J are TRBV7-9 and TRBJ2-5; 8 nucleotides agree with TRBD2. J lost 4 bases, V lost 1 base, and 2 bases had no gene match. Per germline, CDR1 SEHNR and CDR2 FQNEAQ (reference sequence). This CDR3 spans 14 amino acids. CDR3 in amino acids: CASSLVAGGETQYF. CDR3 nucleotide sequence: TGTGCCAGCAGCTTAGTCGCGGGAGGAGAGACCCAGTACTTC.

The chain uses TRBV6-5 and TRBJ2-6, with D perhaps being TRBD1 or TRBD2 (5 bases each). The CDR3 consists of 16 residues. V lost 0 bases and J 4 bases, leaving 10 bases between the germline ends. The V gene's germline CDR1 is MNHEY and CDR2 SVGAGI. Written as DNA, the CDR3 is TGTGCCAGCAGTTACTCCCCAGGGACCGGGGCCAACGTCCTGACTTTC. It codes for CASSYSPGTGANVLTF.

The chain is built from TRBV25-1 and TRBJ1-1, with TRBD1 matching over 8 bases. The V segment lost 5 bases and the J segment 13 bases; nucleotides outside the gene matches: 12. The CDR3 sequence is 13 residues long. CDR1 is MGHDK and CDR2 is SYGVNS in the germline V gene. The CDR3 sequence: CASSLGGGTGCFF. As DNA, the CDR3 is TGTGCCAGCAGTTTGGGGGGCGGGACAGGTTGTTTCTTT.

This clone showed up just once. The chain joins TRBV11-2 to TRBJ1-2; no firm D call. The CDR3 sequence is 15 residues long. Trimming shortened V by 0 bases and J by 8 bases, and 16 bases separated the two germline ends. Germline CDR1 SGHAT, CDR2 FQNNGV. The DNA of the CDR3 is TGTGCCAGCAGCTTAGATCTGGGCGGGTACTGGGGCTACACCTTC. Protein sequence: CASSLDLGGYWGYTF.

This clone has a handful of counts. The gene calls are TRBV27 and TRBJ1-1; D is unresolved. The CDR3 loop spans 14 amino acids. V gave up 8 bases and J gave up 0 bases, with 13 bases separating them. CDR1 and CDR2 (germline): MNHEY, SMNVEV (reference sequence). The CDR3 region is CASRPGRMNTEAFF. Here the CDR3 DNA reads TGTGCCAGCCGCCCGGGGAGGATGAACACTGAAGCTTTCTTT.